What follows are 14 T cell receptor beta chains derived from one specimen sequenced in a study of T-cell memory formation after mild COVID-19. TCRdb reprocessed the 5' RACE reads with MiXCR, giving one entry per CDR3 protein. The sample includes some 290,000 distinct CDR3 sequences, roughly 16% of them seen just once. Sequencing was performed on PBMCs or a T cell subset sorted from them (not recorded which). The receptors here all came from a man between 18 and 35 years old who had mild COVID-19 (a few samples of this study predate the infection). Cell type and time point are not known.

At least ten counts were recorded for this clonotype. The chain employs TRBV12-3 or TRBV12-4 and TRBJ2-5; TRBD2 aligns across 7 bases. V lost 8 bases to trimming and J lost 6 bases; unmatched junction nucleotides: 3. The CDR3 extends over 11 amino acids. CDR3 sequence: CASLGGKTQYF. The CDR3 DNA sequence: TGTGCCAGCCTGGGGGGGAAGACCCAGTACTTC.

In this sample, this clonotype turned up a few times. The J gene is TRBJ2-7, the V gene TRBV2; no reliable D call. Germline loops: CDR1 SNHLY, CDR2 FYNNEI. Trimming stripped 10 bases from V and 3 bases from J, with 13 bases between. CDR3 length: 12 residues. The CDR3 reads CATHPYGYEQYF. Here the CDR3 DNA reads TGTGCCACCCACCCCTATGGCTACGAGCAGTACTTC.

CDR3 region: CASRGLAGAYEQYF. As DNA, the CDR3 is TGTGCCAGCCGCGGACTAGCGGGGGCCTACGAGCAGTACTTC. The chain couples TRBV6-6 to TRBJ2-7; 13 bases line up with TRBD2. Germline CDR1 is MNHNY and CDR2 is SVGAGI (reference sequence). This CDR3 has 14 residues. J gave up 2 bases and V 8 bases, and 3 bases lay outside the gene matches.

The sample holds a few counts of this clonotype. The chain carries TRBV28 and TRBJ2-5, with 10 bases aligning to TRBD2. With V trimmed by 1 base and J by 5 bases, 10 bases remained unmatched. From germline, CDR1 is MDHEN and CDR2 SYDVKM. This CDR3 comprises 17 residues. The DNA for the CDR3 is TGTGCCAGCAGTTTATCCCACCCAGGGACTAGCGAGGAGACCCAGTACTTC. The encoded protein is CASSLSHPGTSEETQYF.

Ten or more counts support this clonotype. This chain links TRBV11-2 with TRBJ2-2; D gene unclear. Germline CDR1 and CDR2: SGHAT and FQNNGV. The CDR3 is 12 amino acids. V was clipped by 6 bases and J by 2 bases, with 4 bases between them. CDR3 sequence reads: CASRVNTGELFF. CDR3 sequence (DNA): TGTGCCAGCAGAGTAAACACCGGGGAGCTGTTTTTT.

The chain carries TRBV4-1 and TRBJ2-7, with D perhaps matching TRBD2 (6 bases). V was trimmed by 0 bases and J by 1 base, leaving 10 bases between them. Germline CDR1 and CDR2: MGHRA and YSYEKL. This CDR3 has 15 residues. This CDR3 is CASSQEEGRSYEQYV. DNA for the CDR3: TGCGCCAGCAGCCAAGAGGAGGGCAGGTCCTACGAGCAGTACGTC.

The V and J genes are TRBV5-5 and TRBJ2-7; D is perhaps TRBD1 or TRBD2 (6 bases each). V shed 3 bases and J shed 3 bases, with 10 bases lying between them. This CDR3 spans 13 amino acids. CDR1 and CDR2 (germline): SGHKS, YYEKEE (reference sequence). The CDR3 DNA follows: TGTGCCAGCAGCTCCGGGGGCGTCTACGAGCAGTACTTC. It specifies CASSSGGVYEQYF.

The V call is TRBV7-2, the J call TRBJ1-5; D is ambiguous. The V gene's germline CDR1 is SGHTA and CDR2 FQGNSA. The CDR3 sequence is 13 residues long. Trimming removed 4 bases at V and 6 bases at J, with 10 bases between. CDR3 nucleotides: TGTGCCAGCAGCTGGGCCCTTGGTCAGCCCCAGCATTTT. Encoded protein: CASSWALGQPQHF.

The CDR3 protein is CSVYTGRANTEAFF. The CDR3 coding sequence is TGCAGCGTCTACACTGGACGGGCGAACACTGAAGCTTTCTTT. V gene TRBV29-1 combines with J gene TRBJ1-1; D is unclear. V was clipped by 6 bases and J by 1 base, with 15 bases between them. The CDR3 has 14 residues. CDR1 is SQVTM, CDR2 ANQGSEA, per germline. Using reference TRBV29-1 and TRBJ1-1 for the parts outside the CDR3, the full variable domain is SAVISQKPSRDICQRGTSLTIQCQVDSQVTMMFWYRQQPGQSLTLIATANQGSEATYESGFVIDKFPISRPNLTFSTLTVSNMSPEDSSIYLCSVYTGRANTEAFFGQGTRLTVV.

This clonotype has just a few counts. The chain is built from TRBV4-3 and TRBJ2-3, with D tentatively TRBD1 or TRBD2 (5 bases each). V lost 4 bases and J lost 5, with 19 bases in between. Germline V gene sequence: CDR1 LGHNA, CDR2 YSLEER. There are 16 residues in the CDR3. The CDR3 is CASSRNRPSGGDTQYF. The CDR3 bases are TGCGCCAGCAGCCGGAATCGCCCCAGTGGGGGAGATACGCAGTATTTT.

This chain connects TRBV5-6 to TRBJ2-3; D might be TRBD1 (6 bases). The CDR3 length is 15 residues. CDR1 is SGHDT, CDR2 YYEEEE, per germline. V was shortened by 0 bases and J by 3 bases, with 11 bases between the two germline ends. The DNA for the CDR3 is TGTGCCAGCAGCTTGGCAACAGGGTGGACAGATACGCAGTATTTT. It translates to CASSLATGWTDTQYF.

This clonotype came up once. The genes are TRBV5-1 and TRBJ2-2; D unresolved. Germline V gene sequence: CDR1 SGHRS, CDR2 YFSETQ. V shed 1 base and J shed 9 bases, with 10 bases lying between them. This CDR3 is 13 amino acids long. Here the CDR3 DNA reads TGCGCCAGCAGCTTGCCCCCCGGTAGGGAGCTGTTTTTT. It encodes CASSLPPGRELFF.

The CDR3 DNA reads as TGCGCCAGCAGCGGGGGGGACAGCCCTGAGCAGTTCTTC. Amino acid sequence: CASSGGDSPEQFF. This chain connects TRBV5-1 to TRBJ2-1, with D perhaps given as TRBD1 or TRBD2 (7 bases each). V shed 4 bases and J shed 9 bases, with 14 bases lying between them. This CDR3 contains 13 residues. CDR1 SGHRS and CDR2 YFSETQ come from the germline V gene.

V gene TRBV20-1 combines with J gene TRBJ1-4; 7 bases agree with TRBD1. In germline, CDR1 is DFQATT, CDR2 SNEGSKA (reference sequence). V lost 6 bases and J lost 0; bases outside the gene matches: 7. The CDR3 consists of 15 residues. In nucleotides, the CDR3 is TGCAGTGCCGGGACAGAACCCGCAACTAATGAAAAACTGTTTTTT. Translated: CSAGTEPATNEKLFF.